The rows below give T cell receptor beta chains drawn from one sample of a study of radiation and T cells in renal cell carcinoma. The protocol was immunoSEQ multiplex PCR, while the TCRdb copy is restricted to in-frame clones and leaves out a portion. The sample yields some 75,000 clones, about four fifths seen once. The specimen comprised blood, sampled from a patient whose treatment included radiotherapy and nephrectomy. Receptors were obtained from a man in his 60s with renal cell carcinoma. Both conserved end residues are part of each CDR3. The D gene is left open where the match is weak. Clone size, where shown, is once, few, many, or a class for clones that have expanded.

d_call | j_call | clone_size | v_call | cdr3_aa | cdr3_nt
. | TRBJ2-6 | . | TRBV19 | CASSPIQGTSGANVLTF | TGTGCCAGTAGTCCGATACAGGGCACCTCTGGGGCCAACGTCCTGACTTTC
. | TRBJ2-7 | . | TRBV11-3 | CASSLGPRGEQYF | TGTGCCAGCAGCTTAGGGCCTCGAGGCGAGCAGTACTTC
. | TRBJ2-3 | . | TRBV9 | CASTAGFSTDTQYF | TGTGCCAGCACGGCGGGCTTTAGCACAGATACGCAGTATTTT
. | TRBJ2-5 | . | TRBV7-2 | CASSLTPTGGETQYF | TGTGCCAGCAGCTTAACCCCGACGGGCGGCGAGACCCAGTACTTC
. | TRBJ1-5 | . | TRBV15 | CATSRRGVGNQPQHF | TGTGCCACCAGCAGAAGGGGGGTGGGCAATCAGCCCCAGCATTTT
. | TRBJ1-1 | . | TRBV2 | CASSDRLDTEAFF | TGTGCCAGCAGTGATCGGCTAGACACTGAAGCTTTCTTT
. | TRBJ2-7 | . | TRBV6-5 | CASSYNIGEQYF | TGTGCCAGCAGTTACAATATCGGCGAGCAGTACTTC
. | TRBJ2-7 | once | TRBV10-3 | CAISTGGSYEQYF | TGTGCCATCAGCACCGGGGGTAGCTACGAGCAGTACTTC
TRBD1 | TRBJ1-1 | . | TRBV4-1 | CASSQTGGENTEAFF | TGCGCCAGCAGCCAGACAGGGGGTGAGAACACTGAAGCTTTCTTT
TRBD1 | TRBJ1-1 | . | TRBV29-1 | CSVHDRGQAAFF | TGCAGCGTTCACGACAGGGGGCAGGCAGCTTTCTTT
. | TRBJ2-1 | . | TRBV5-1 | CASSLQTGLNEQFF | TGCGCCAGCAGCTTGCAGACTGGCCTGAATGAGCAGTTCTTC
. | TRBJ1-3 | few | TRBV10-2 | CASSPARVGSGNTIYF | TGCGCCAGCAGTCCGGCGCGGGTAGGCTCTGGAAACACCATATATTTT
. | TRBJ2-5 | . | TRBV15 | CATSRGGWETQYF | TGTGCCACCAGCAGAGGGGGGTGGGAGACCCAGTACTTC
TRBD2 | TRBJ2-7 | . | TRBV4-2 | CASSQAAGMVYEQYF | TGTGCCAGCAGCCAAGCAGCGGGAATGGTCTACGAGCAGTACTTC
. | TRBJ1-2 | . | TRBV2 | CATLGQRYSVGGYTF | TGTGCCACCTTGGGGCAGCGGTACAGTGTGGGGGGCTACACCTTC
TRBD2 | TRBJ2-1 | . | TRBV4-1 | CASSQESSGSNEQFF | TGCGCCAGCAGCCAAGAAAGCAGCGGGAGCAATGAGCAGTTCTTC
. | TRBJ2-7 | . | TRBV5-1 | CASSFGGSYEQYF | TGCGCCAGCAGCTTCGGGGGCTCCTACGAGCAGTACTTC
TRBD1 | TRBJ2-4 | . | TRBV18 | CASSPEGTEYYF | TGTGCCAGCTCACCAGAAGGGACAGAATATTACTTC
TRBD1 | TRBJ1-1 | . | TRBV28 | CASSLRHRGAEAFF | TGTGCCAGCAGTTTACGCCACAGGGGAGCTGAAGCTTTCTTT
TRBD1 | TRBJ2-7 | . | TRBV30 | CAWIPGQGGYEQYF | TGTGCCTGGATCCCGGGACAGGGAGGCTACGAGCAGTACTTC
TRBD2 | TRBJ2-6 | . | TRBV4-1 | CASSQDLAASGANVLTF | TGCGCCAGCAGCCAAGATCTAGCGGCCTCTGGGGCCAACGTCCTGACTTTC
. | TRBJ2-4 | . | TRBV7-9 | CASSLEGGHLAKNIQYF | TGTGCCAGCAGCTTAGAGGGGGGGCACCTAGCCAAAAACATTCAGTACTTC
. | TRBJ2-7 | once | TRBV5-1 | CASSSGPAYEQYF | TGCGCCAGCAGTTCGGGACCGGCCTACGAGCAGTACTTC
TRBD1 | TRBJ1-1 | few | TRBV10-3 | CAISAGQYNTEAFF | TGTGCCATCAGTGCGGGACAGTACAACACTGAAGCTTTCTTT
. | TRBJ2-2 | . | TRBV28 | CASSFSFPTGELFF | TGTGCCAGCAGTTTTTCCTTTCCCACCGGGGAGCTGTTTTTT
. | TRBJ2-7 | . | TRBV5-4 | CASSVGRNYEQYF | TGTGCCAGCAGTGTCGGCAGAAACTACGAGCAGTACTTC
. | TRBJ2-7 | . | TRBV5-4 | CASSLPHGYEQYF | TGTGCCAGCAGCTTACCCCACGGCTACGAGCAGTACTTC
. | TRBJ2-6 | . | TRBV5-1 | CASSLQGISGANVLTF | TGCGCCAGCAGCTTACAGGGTATCTCTGGGGCCAACGTCCTGACTTTC
. | TRBJ1-1 | . | TRBV7-8 | CASSLAVAGVTEAFF | TGTGCCAGCAGCTTAGCCGTGGCAGGGGTCACTGAAGCTTTCTTT
. | TRBJ1-2 | . | TRBV6-5 | CASSFDQTGHYTF | TGTGCCAGCAGTTTCGACCAGACAGGACACTACACCTTC
TRBD2 | TRBJ2-7 | . | TRBV7-2 | CASSLGPGLASYEQYF | TGTGCCAGCAGCTTAGGCCCGGGACTAGCCTCCTACGAGCAGTACTTC
TRBD2 | TRBJ2-2 | . | TRBV5-8 | CASSLIAGVDTGELFF | TGTGCCAGCAGCTTGATAGCGGGAGTGGACACCGGGGAGCTGTTTTTT
. | TRBJ2-1 | . | TRBV19 | CASKERQIYNEQFF | TGTGCCAGTAAAGAGCGGCAAATCTACAATGAGCAGTTCTTC
. | TRBJ1-4 | . | TRBV5-1 | CASSLYWGKGEKLFF | TGCGCCAGCAGCTTGTACTGGGGCAAGGGCGAAAAACTGTTTTTT
TRBD1 | TRBJ1-2 | . | TRBV5-4 | CASSLEVTGGRGYTF | TGTGCCAGCAGCTTGGAGGTTACAGGGGGGAGGGGCTACACCTTC
. | TRBJ2-5 | . | TRBV27 | CASSFVDGTPGTQYF | TGTGCCAGCAGTTTTGTGGACGGAACCCCAGGGACCCAGTACTTC
TRBD1 | TRBJ2-1 | . | TRBV5-4 | CASRNGQDGNEQFF | TGTGCCAGCAGGAACGGACAGGATGGGAATGAGCAGTTCTTC
TRBD2 | TRBJ2-3 | few | TRBV5-8 | CASSSGLAVSTDTQYF | TGTGCCAGCAGCTCCGGACTAGCGGTGAGCACAGATACGCAGTATTTT
TRBD2 | TRBJ2-2 | . | TRBV19 | CASSIRLAGGTGELFF | TGTGCCAGTAGTATACGACTAGCGGGAGGGACCGGGGAGCTGTTTTTT
. | TRBJ2-7 | . | TRBV7-2 | CASSSTDKPYEQYF | TGTGCCAGCAGCTCGACGGACAAACCCTACGAGCAGTACTTC
TRBD2 | TRBJ2-1 | few | TRBV7-6 | CASSPGLAFPSSSYNEQFF | TGTGCCAGCAGCCCGGGACTAGCGTTCCCCTCGAGCTCCTACAATGAGCAGTTCTTC
TRBD1 | TRBJ1-4 | . | TRBV2 | CASRLLTLDRATRGGIMKKLFF | TGTGCCAGCAGACTATTAACATTGGACAGGGCCACACGGGGGGGGATAATGAAAAAGCTGTTTTTT